This TCR beta chain is from a study of chemoradiotherapy in HPV16-positive cancers. Using immunoSEQ multiplex PCR, the repertoire was profiled, and TCRdb retains in-frame clones only, with some absent. The sample shows 40,000 or so clones, more than 75% of them seen only once. Per the germline V gene, CDR1 is LNHNV and CDR2 is YYDKDF (reference sequence). V was pared by 6 bases and J by 5 bases, with 8 bases of the junction left unmatched. CDR3 length equals 17 residues. Sequenced material: blood, taken from a patient who underwent chemoradiotherapy. This sequence originates from a human donor with HPV-associated anogenital cancer. This chain connects TRBV15 to TRBJ2-3; 16 nucleotides line up with TRBD2. The DNA of the CDR3 is TGTGCCACCAGTAAAGGGACTAGCGGGGGGGCTGGAGATACGCAGTATTTT. Residues: CATSKGTSGGAGDTQYF.